This is a list of T cell receptor beta chains from one sample in a study of T-cell reconstitution after alpha-beta-depleted transplantation in children. TCRdb reprocessed the PCR reads with MiXCR, giving one entry per CDR3 protein. Found here are around 78,000 distinct CDR3 sequences, roughly 14% of them singletons; the top ten hold 27%. Sequenced material: PBMCs, mostly from graft donor cells, taken 180 days after TCRalphabeta/CD19-depleted stem cell transplant. The receptors here all came from a male patient aged 2 to 9 who had a stem cell transplant for acute lymphoblastic leukemia, so the T cells may come from the graft donor. The CDR3 runs from the conserved cysteine through the conserved F or W. The D gene is left open where the match is weak. Some rows mark clone size as missing; the rest say once, few, many or name a class of expanded clone.

d_gene: TRBD1
j_gene: TRBJ2-4
abundance: NA
v_gene: TRBV7-2
CDR3aa: CASSGTVKNIQYF
CDR3nt: TGTGCCAGTTCCGGGACAGTGAAAAACATTCAGTACTTC

d_gene: NA
j_gene: TRBJ2-3
abundance: few
v_gene: TRBV18
CDR3aa: CASSRQRDTQYF
CDR3nt: TGTGCCAGCTCCCGGCAGAGAGATACGCAGTATTTT

d_gene: NA
j_gene: TRBJ2-7
abundance: few
v_gene: TRBV5-8
CDR3aa: CASSGTSYEQYF
CDR3nt: TGTGCCAGCAGCGGGACTTCCTACGAGCAGTACTTC

d_gene: TRBD1
j_gene: TRBJ1-3
abundance: few
v_gene: TRBV5-1
CDR3aa: CASSTGQGIVNTIYF
CDR3nt: TGCGCCAGCAGCACTGGACAGGGTATCGTGAACACCATATATTTT

d_gene: TRBD2
j_gene: TRBJ2-1
abundance: NA
v_gene: TRBV12-5
CDR3aa: CASGLVAKNSLAETSYNEQFF
CDR3nt: TGTGCTAGTGGTTTGGTAGCGAAAAACTCACTAGCGGAGACCTCCTACAATGAGCAGTTCTTC

d_gene: NA
j_gene: TRBJ2-5
abundance: few
v_gene: TRBV7-9
CDR3aa: CASSLWAGTLQETQYF
CDR3nt: TGTGCCAGCAGCTTATGGGCAGGTACCCTCCAAGAGACCCAGTACTTC

d_gene: NA
j_gene: TRBJ2-2
abundance: NA
v_gene: TRBV6-5
CDR3aa: CASSRPTGELFF
CDR3nt: TGTGCCAGCAGTCGACCAACCGGGGAGCTGTTTTTT

d_gene: TRBD2
j_gene: TRBJ2-1
abundance: NA
v_gene: TRBV7-2
CDR3aa: CASSRLASGEYNEQFF
CDR3nt: TGTGCCAGCAGCCGATTGGCTAGCGGAGAGTACAATGAGCAGTTCTTC

d_gene: TRBD2
j_gene: TRBJ2-1
abundance: NA
v_gene: TRBV4-2
CDR3aa: CASSQAGEKNEQFF
CDR3nt: TGTGCCAGCAGCCAGGCGGGGGAGAAGAATGAGCAGTTCTTC

d_gene: NA
j_gene: TRBJ2-3
abundance: many
v_gene: TRBV29-1
CDR3aa: CSVGRQYTDTQYF
CDR3nt: TGCAGCGTTGGGCGGCAATACACAGATACGCAGTATTTT

d_gene: TRBD1
j_gene: TRBJ1-2
abundance: many
v_gene: TRBV10-3
CDR3aa: CAISGSRQGKGGYTF
CDR3nt: TGTGCCATCAGTGGGTCGCGACAGGGAAAAGGTGGCTACACCTTC

d_gene: NA
j_gene: TRBJ1-5
abundance: NA
v_gene: TRBV7-2
CDR3aa: CASSFGRGSRPQHF
CDR3nt: TGTGCCAGCAGCTTCGGGAGGGGATCAAGGCCCCAGCATTTT

d_gene: NA
j_gene: TRBJ2-3
abundance: many
v_gene: TRBV5-6
CDR3aa: CASSLTSRTDTQYF
CDR3nt: TGTGCCAGCAGCTTAACTAGCAGGACAGATACGCAGTATTTT

d_gene: TRBD1
j_gene: TRBJ2-7
abundance: few
v_gene: TRBV5-1
CDR3aa: CASSEGQPYEQYF
CDR3nt: TGCGCCAGCAGCGAGGGACAGCCCTACGAGCAGTACTTC

d_gene: TRBD2
j_gene: TRBJ2-1
abundance: few
v_gene: TRBV3-1
CDR3aa: CASSLLAGAGNEQFF
CDR3nt: TGTGCCAGCAGCCTCCTAGCGGGAGCGGGCAATGAGCAGTTCTTC

d_gene: NA
j_gene: TRBJ2-5
abundance: NA
v_gene: TRBV4-3
CDR3aa: CASSQDPRGLKETQYF
CDR3nt: TGCGCCAGCAGCCAAGATCCCCGTGGGTTAAAAGAGACCCAGTACTTC

d_gene: NA
j_gene: TRBJ1-6
abundance: once
v_gene: TRBV4-3
CDR3aa: CASSQEWGDSPLHF
CDR3nt: TGCGCCAGCAGCCAAGAATGGGGCGACTCACCCCTCCACTTT

d_gene: NA
j_gene: TRBJ2-3
abundance: many
v_gene: TRBV20-1
CDR3aa: CSARQGQSDTQYF
CDR3nt: TGCAGTGCTAGGCAGGGTCAGTCAGATACGCAGTATTTT

d_gene: NA
j_gene: TRBJ2-3
abundance: few
v_gene: TRBV29-1
CDR3aa: CSFCRDDRTDTQYF
CDR3nt: TGCAGCTTCTGCCGGGACGATAGGACAGATACGCAGTATTTT

d_gene: NA
j_gene: TRBJ2-1
abundance: many
v_gene: TRBV5-1
CDR3aa: CASSLDNYNEQFF
CDR3nt: TGCGCCAGCAGCTTGGACAACTACAATGAGCAGTTCTTC

d_gene: NA
j_gene: TRBJ2-6
abundance: few
v_gene: TRBV9
CDR3aa: CASSARQGANVLTF
CDR3nt: TGTGCCAGCAGCGCTCGACAGGGGGCCAACGTCCTGACTTTC

d_gene: NA
j_gene: TRBJ1-2
abundance: few
v_gene: TRBV27
CDR3aa: CASSHGPLRGYTF
CDR3nt: TGTGCCAGCAGCCACGGCCCACTCCGGGGCTACACCTTC

d_gene: TRBD1
j_gene: TRBJ2-7
abundance: NA
v_gene: TRBV7-2
CDR3aa: CASSPDRGRWEQYF
CDR3nt: TGTGCCAGCAGCCCTGACAGGGGGCGGTGGGAGCAGTACTTC

d_gene: TRBD2
j_gene: TRBJ2-1
abundance: NA
v_gene: TRBV11-1
CDR3aa: CASSFRAGGLSSYNEQFF
CDR3nt: TGTGCCAGCAGCTTTCGTGCGGGAGGACTGAGCTCCTACAATGAGCAGTTCTTC

d_gene: NA
j_gene: TRBJ1-3
abundance: NA
v_gene: TRBV7-9
CDR3aa: CASSPEGRPFSGNTIYF
CDR3nt: TGTGCCAGCAGCCCCGAGGGAAGGCCTTTCTCTGGAAACACCATATATTTT

d_gene: NA
j_gene: TRBJ2-7
abundance: few
v_gene: TRBV18
CDR3aa: CASSRGSGSSYEQYF
CDR3nt: TGTGCCAGCTCACGGGGGTCAGGGAGCTCCTACGAGCAGTACTTC

d_gene: NA
j_gene: TRBJ2-3
abundance: few
v_gene: TRBV29-1
CDR3aa: CSVSRLSSTDTQYF
CDR3nt: TGCAGCGTTTCGAGGCTTTCTAGCACAGATACGCAGTATTTT

d_gene: NA
j_gene: TRBJ2-7
abundance: NA
v_gene: TRBV7-8
CDR3aa: CASGLSRGIRYKQYF
CDR3nt: TGTGCCAGCGGCTTAAGCCGAGGGATTAGGTACAAGCAGTACTTC

d_gene: TRBD2
j_gene: TRBJ2-1
abundance: few
v_gene: TRBV28
CDR3aa: CASSFTGGRSYNEQFF
CDR3nt: TGTGCCAGCAGTTTCACTGGCGGGAGAAGCTACAATGAGCAGTTCTTC

d_gene: TRBD2
j_gene: TRBJ2-7
abundance: few
v_gene: TRBV10-3
CDR3aa: CAITGLAGGRDEQYF
CDR3nt: TGTGCCATCACAGGACTAGCGGGGGGGCGAGACGAGCAGTACTTC

d_gene: TRBD1
j_gene: TRBJ2-3
abundance: NA
v_gene: TRBV20-1
CDR3aa: CSARDFSGQFTDTQYF
CDR3nt: TGCAGTGCTAGAGACTTTTCGGGACAGTTCACAGATACGCAGTATTTT

d_gene: TRBD1
j_gene: TRBJ2-7
abundance: few
v_gene: TRBV7-9
CDR3aa: CASSRTGADYEQYF
CDR3nt: TGTGCCAGCAGCCGGACAGGGGCGGACTACGAGCAGTACTTC

d_gene: NA
j_gene: TRBJ2-7
abundance: NA
v_gene: TRBV20-1
CDR3aa: CSASGILVEQYF
CDR3nt: TGCAGTGCTAGCGGGATACTTGTCGAGCAGTACTTC

d_gene: TRBD2
j_gene: TRBJ2-7
abundance: NA
v_gene: TRBV20-1
CDR3aa: CSAATGFSGGEQYF
CDR3nt: TGCAGTGCTGCAACAGGGTTCAGCGGGGGAGAGCAGTACTTC

d_gene: NA
j_gene: TRBJ1-2
abundance: NA
v_gene: TRBV7-9
CDR3aa: CASSIRSREKSGYTF
CDR3nt: TGTGCCAGCAGCATCAGGAGCAGGGAAAAGAGTGGCTACACCTTC

d_gene: NA
j_gene: TRBJ2-2
abundance: medium-sized
v_gene: TRBV10-3
CDR3aa: CAIRPSNTGELFF
CDR3nt: TGTGCCATCAGGCCATCGAACACCGGGGAGCTGTTTTTT

d_gene: NA
j_gene: TRBJ2-5
abundance: few
v_gene: TRBV27
CDR3aa: CASSLSKGGSETQYF
CDR3nt: TGTGCCAGCAGTTTATCGAAAGGGGGATCTGAGACCCAGTACTTC

d_gene: NA
j_gene: TRBJ1-5
abundance: many
v_gene: TRBV7-2
CDR3aa: CASSFTLLDQPQHF
CDR3nt: TGTGCCAGCAGCTTCACCCTTCTCGATCAGCCCCAGCATTTT

d_gene: TRBD2
j_gene: TRBJ2-1
abundance: NA
v_gene: TRBV20-1
CDR3aa: CRAQPPGLAGGLSYNEQFF
CDR3nt: TGCAGGGCTCAGCCTCCGGGACTAGCGGGAGGACTCTCCTACAATGAGCAGTTCTTC

d_gene: TRBD2
j_gene: TRBJ2-1
abundance: few
v_gene: TRBV10-3
CDR3aa: CAISGGGSGYSEQFF
CDR3nt: TGTGCCATCAGCGGGGGAGGTAGCGGGTACAGTGAGCAGTTCTTC

d_gene: NA
j_gene: TRBJ1-4
abundance: NA
v_gene: TRBV6-5
CDR3aa: CASSYSTFATNEKLFF
CDR3nt: TGTGCCAGCAGTTACTCGACATTTGCAACTAATGAAAAACTGTTTTTT

d_gene: NA
j_gene: TRBJ2-3
abundance: few
v_gene: TRBV5-1
CDR3aa: CASSLPGPWADTQYF
CDR3nt: TGCGCCAGCAGCTTGCCAGGACCCTGGGCAGATACGCAGTATTTT

d_gene: NA
j_gene: TRBJ2-7
abundance: NA
v_gene: TRBV4-3
CDR3aa: CASRPVWGQGYEQYF
CDR3nt: TGCGCCAGCAGGCCCGTGTGGGGGCAAGGCTACGAGCAGTACTTC

d_gene: NA
j_gene: TRBJ2-1
abundance: NA
v_gene: TRBV4-3
CDR3aa: CASSQDWGRVKNEQFF
CDR3nt: TGCGCCAGCAGCCAAGATTGGGGCAGGGTCAAAAATGAGCAGTTCTTC

d_gene: TRBD2
j_gene: TRBJ2-1
abundance: NA
v_gene: TRBV4-3
CDR3aa: CATTTSGRATGSYNEQFF
CDR3nt: TGCGCCACCACGACTAGCGGGAGAGCAACCGGCTCCTACAATGAGCAGTTCTTC

d_gene: TRBD1
j_gene: TRBJ1-5
abundance: NA
v_gene: TRBV20-1
CDR3aa: CSARAARGPYSNQPQHF
CDR3nt: TGCAGTGCTAGAGCGGCCAGGGGGCCGTATAGCAATCAGCCCCAGCATTTT

d_gene: NA
j_gene: TRBJ1-6
abundance: NA
v_gene: TRBV28
CDR3aa: CASSLGPGFTSPLHF
CDR3nt: TGTGCCAGCAGTTTGGGACCGGGCTTTACCTCACCCCTCCACTTT

d_gene: TRBD1
j_gene: TRBJ2-7
abundance: NA
v_gene: TRBV7-9
CDR3aa: CASSSGTGGDYEQYF
CDR3nt: TGTGCCAGCAGCTCCGGGACAGGGGGCGATTACGAGCAGTACTTC

d_gene: NA
j_gene: TRBJ1-6
abundance: NA
v_gene: TRBV20-1
CDR3aa: CSAVQGGYNSPLHF
CDR3nt: TGCAGTGCTGTACAGGGAGGTTATAATTCACCCCTCCACTTT

d_gene: NA
j_gene: TRBJ2-6
abundance: many
v_gene: TRBV12-3/TRBV12-4
CDR3aa: CASSLGSAVLTF
CDR3nt: TGTGCCAGCAGTTTGGGGTCGGCCGTCCTGACTTTC

d_gene: TRBD2
j_gene: TRBJ2-3
abundance: NA
v_gene: TRBV5-1
CDR3aa: CASSLTWEGHGDTQYF
CDR3nt: TGCGCCAGCAGCTTGACGTGGGAGGGCCATGGAGATACGCAGTATTTT

d_gene: NA
j_gene: TRBJ1-1
abundance: NA
v_gene: TRBV28
CDR3aa: CASSHSAGMNTEAFF
CDR3nt: TGTGCCAGCAGTCACTCCGCTGGGATGAACACTGAAGCTTTCTTT

d_gene: TRBD2
j_gene: TRBJ2-3
abundance: few
v_gene: TRBV5-1
CDR3aa: CASSWTGTSGGDTQYF
CDR3nt: TGCGCCAGCAGCTGGACCGGGACTAGCGGGGGTGATACGCAGTATTTT

d_gene: NA
j_gene: TRBJ1-5
abundance: few
v_gene: TRBV2
CDR3aa: CASSEGLSQPQHF
CDR3nt: TGTGCCAGCAGTGAGGGGCTCAGTCAGCCCCAGCATTTT

d_gene: NA
j_gene: TRBJ1-2
abundance: few
v_gene: TRBV12-3/TRBV12-4
CDR3aa: CASSRNSNGYTF
CDR3nt: TGTGCCAGCAGTCGTAACAGTAATGGCTACACCTTC

d_gene: NA
j_gene: TRBJ2-1
abundance: few
v_gene: TRBV11-2
CDR3aa: CASSLLPGEQFF
CDR3nt: TGTGCCAGCAGCTTACTTCCCGGGGAGCAGTTCTTC

d_gene: NA
j_gene: TRBJ1-1
abundance: few
v_gene: TRBV5-1
CDR3aa: CASSLQGKTEAFF
CDR3nt: TGCGCCAGCAGCTTGCAGGGGAAGACTGAAGCTTTCTTT